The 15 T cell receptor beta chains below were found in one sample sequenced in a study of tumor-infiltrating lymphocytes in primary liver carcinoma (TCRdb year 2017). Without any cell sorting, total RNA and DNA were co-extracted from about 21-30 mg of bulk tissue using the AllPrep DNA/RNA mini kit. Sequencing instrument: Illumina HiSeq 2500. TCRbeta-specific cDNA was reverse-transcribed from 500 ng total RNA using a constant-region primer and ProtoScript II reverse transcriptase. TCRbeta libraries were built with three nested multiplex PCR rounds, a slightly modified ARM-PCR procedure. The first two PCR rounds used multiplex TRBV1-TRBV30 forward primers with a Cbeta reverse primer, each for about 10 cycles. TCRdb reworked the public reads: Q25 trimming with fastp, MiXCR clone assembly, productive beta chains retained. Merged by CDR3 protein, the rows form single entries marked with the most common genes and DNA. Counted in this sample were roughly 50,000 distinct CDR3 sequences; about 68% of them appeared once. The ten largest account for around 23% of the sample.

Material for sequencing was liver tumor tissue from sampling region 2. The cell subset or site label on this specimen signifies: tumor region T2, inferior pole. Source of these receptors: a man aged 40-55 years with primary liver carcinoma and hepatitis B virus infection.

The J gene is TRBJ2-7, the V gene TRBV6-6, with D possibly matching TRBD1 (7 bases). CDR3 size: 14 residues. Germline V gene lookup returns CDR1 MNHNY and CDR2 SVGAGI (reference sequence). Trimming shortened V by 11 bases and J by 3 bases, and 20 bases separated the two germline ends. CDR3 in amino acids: CAAGGQQHIYEQYF. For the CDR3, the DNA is TGTGCCGCCGGGGGACAGCAGCATATCTACGAGCAGTACTTC.

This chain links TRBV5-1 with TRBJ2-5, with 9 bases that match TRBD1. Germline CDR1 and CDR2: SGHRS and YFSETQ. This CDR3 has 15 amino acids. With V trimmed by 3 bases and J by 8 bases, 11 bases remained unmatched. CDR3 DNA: TGCGCCAGCAGCTGGACCCGGACAGGGGATGAAACCCAGTACTTC. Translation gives CASSWTRTGDETQYF.

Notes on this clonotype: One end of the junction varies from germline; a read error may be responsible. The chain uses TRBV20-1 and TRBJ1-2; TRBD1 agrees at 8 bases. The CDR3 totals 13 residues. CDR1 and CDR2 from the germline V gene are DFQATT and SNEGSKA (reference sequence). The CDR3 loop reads CGARSRDRHGYTF. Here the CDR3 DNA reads TGCGGTGCTAGAAGTAGGGACAGGCATGGCTACACATTC.

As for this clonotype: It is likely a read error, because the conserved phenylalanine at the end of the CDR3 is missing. For the CDR3, the DNA is TGCAGCGGGGAGCTGAATAGCAATGAGCAGTACCTC. This encodes CSGELNSNEQYL. The chain joins TRBV29-1 to TRBJ2-1, with a weak D call TRBD2 (5 bases). The J call may be incorrect, as the DNA end agrees better with TRBJ2-7. This CDR3 contains 12 residues. Germline V CDR1 and CDR2: SQVTM, ANQGSEA.

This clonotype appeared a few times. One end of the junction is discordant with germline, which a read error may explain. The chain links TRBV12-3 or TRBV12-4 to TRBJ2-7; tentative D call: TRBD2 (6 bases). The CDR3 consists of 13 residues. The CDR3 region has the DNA TGTGCCGGCACCCGGCGGGAATACTACGAGCAATACTTC. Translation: CAGTRREYYEQYF.

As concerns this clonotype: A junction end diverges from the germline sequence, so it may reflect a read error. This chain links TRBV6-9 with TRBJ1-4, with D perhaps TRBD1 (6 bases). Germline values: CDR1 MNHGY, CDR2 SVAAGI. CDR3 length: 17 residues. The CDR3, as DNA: TGTGACAGCAGTTCGACAGGATCTCGTCCCACTAATGAAAAACTATTTTTT. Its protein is CDSSSTGSRPTNEKLFF.

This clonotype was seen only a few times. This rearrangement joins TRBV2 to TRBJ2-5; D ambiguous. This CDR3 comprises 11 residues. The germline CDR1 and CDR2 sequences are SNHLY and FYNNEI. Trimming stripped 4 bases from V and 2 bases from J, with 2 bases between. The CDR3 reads CASSAQETQYF. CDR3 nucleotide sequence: TGTGCCAGCAGTGCGCAAGAGACCCAGTACTTC.

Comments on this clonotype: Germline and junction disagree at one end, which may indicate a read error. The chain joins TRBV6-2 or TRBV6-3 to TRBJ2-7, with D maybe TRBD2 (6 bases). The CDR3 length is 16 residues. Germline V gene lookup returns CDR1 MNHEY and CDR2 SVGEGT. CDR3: CASSYSLGGAIKDQCF. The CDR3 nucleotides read TGTGCCAGCAGTTACTCCCTCGGGGGAGCGATTAAGGACCAGTGCTTC.

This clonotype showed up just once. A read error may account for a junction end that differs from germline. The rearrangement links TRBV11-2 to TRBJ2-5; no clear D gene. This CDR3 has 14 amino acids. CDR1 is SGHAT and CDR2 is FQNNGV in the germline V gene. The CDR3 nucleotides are TGTGCCAACAGCCTTTCGAGAGCCGTAGAGACCCAGTACTTC. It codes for CANSLSRAVETQYF. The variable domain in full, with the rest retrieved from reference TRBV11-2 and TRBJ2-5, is EAGVAQSPRYKIIEKRQSVAFWCNPISGHATLYWYQQILGQGPKLLIQFQNNGVVDDSQLPKDRFSAERLKGVDSTLKIQPAKLEDSAVYLCANSLSRAVETQYFGPGTRLLVL.

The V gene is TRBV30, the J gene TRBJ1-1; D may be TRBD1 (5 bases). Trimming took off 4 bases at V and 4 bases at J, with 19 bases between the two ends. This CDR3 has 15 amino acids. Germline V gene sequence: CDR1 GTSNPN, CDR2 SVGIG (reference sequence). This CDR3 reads CAWNPKGTRGTEAFF. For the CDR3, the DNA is TGTGCCTGGAACCCGAAGGGGACGAGGGGCACTGAAGCTTTCTTT.

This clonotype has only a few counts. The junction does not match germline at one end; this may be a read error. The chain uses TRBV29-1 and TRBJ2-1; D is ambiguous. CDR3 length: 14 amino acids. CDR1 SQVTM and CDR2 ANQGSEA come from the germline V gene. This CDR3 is CSIEALAGVNEQFF. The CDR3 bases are TGCAGCATTGAAGCTTTAGCTGGAGTAAATGAGCAGTTCTTC.

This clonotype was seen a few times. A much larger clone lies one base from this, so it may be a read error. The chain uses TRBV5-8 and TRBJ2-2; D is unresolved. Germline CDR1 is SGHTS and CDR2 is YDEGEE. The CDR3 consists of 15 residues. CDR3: CASSAYWVNTVELFF. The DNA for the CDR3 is TGTGCCAGCAGCGCCTACTGGGTTAACACCGTGGAGCTGTTTTTT.

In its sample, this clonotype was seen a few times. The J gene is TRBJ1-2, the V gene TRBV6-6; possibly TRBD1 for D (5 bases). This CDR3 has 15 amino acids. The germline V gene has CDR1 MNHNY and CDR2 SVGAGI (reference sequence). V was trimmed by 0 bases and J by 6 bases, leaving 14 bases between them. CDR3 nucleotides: TGTGCCAGCAGTTACTCGCTGGGGGAATTGGATGGCTACACCTTC. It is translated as CASSYSLGELDGYTF.

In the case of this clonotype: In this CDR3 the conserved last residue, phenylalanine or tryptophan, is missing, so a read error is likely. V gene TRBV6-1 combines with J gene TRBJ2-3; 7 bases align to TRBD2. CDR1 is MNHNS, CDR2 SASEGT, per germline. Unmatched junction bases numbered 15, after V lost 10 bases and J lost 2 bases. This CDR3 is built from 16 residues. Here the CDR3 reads CAKSQLAGLTTDTQYS. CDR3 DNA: TGTGCCAAGAGTCAATTAGCGGGTTTAACCACAGATACGCAGTATTCT.

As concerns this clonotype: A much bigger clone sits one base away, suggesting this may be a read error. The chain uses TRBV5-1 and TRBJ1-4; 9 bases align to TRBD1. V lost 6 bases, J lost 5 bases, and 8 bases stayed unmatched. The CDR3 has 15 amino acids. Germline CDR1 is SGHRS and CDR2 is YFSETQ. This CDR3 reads CASTRTGDINEKLFF. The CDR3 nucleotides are TGCGCCAGCACCCGGACAGGGGACATCAATGAAAAACTGTTTTTT.